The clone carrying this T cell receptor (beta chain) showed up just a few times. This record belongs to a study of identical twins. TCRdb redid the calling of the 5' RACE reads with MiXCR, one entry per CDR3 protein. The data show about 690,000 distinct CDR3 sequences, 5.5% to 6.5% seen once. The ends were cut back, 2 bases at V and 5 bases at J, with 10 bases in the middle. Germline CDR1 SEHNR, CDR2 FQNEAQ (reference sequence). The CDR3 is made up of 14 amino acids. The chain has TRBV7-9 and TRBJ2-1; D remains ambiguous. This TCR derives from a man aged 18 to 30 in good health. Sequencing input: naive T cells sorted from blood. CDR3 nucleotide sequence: TGTGCCAGCAGCTTATCGGTGTGGAACAATGAGCAGTTCTTC. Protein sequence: CASSLSVWNNEQFF.